The T cell receptor (beta chain) described here comes from a study of regulatory T cells in long-lasting Graves disease. Deletions cut 4 bases from V and 8 bases from J, with 8 bases between. This CDR3 is 10 amino acids long. From germline, CDR1 is SQVTM and CDR2 ANQGSEA. Study observations and caveats: Persistent Graves' patients showed reduced TCR diversity versus newly diagnosed patients. New patients shared approximately 930 public clonotypes, fewer than the 2,500 to 3,500 shared by persistent patients.

Time point described: newly diagnosed GD, antithyroid drugs for less than 3 months. There was RNA extracted from PBMCs, and the TCR library was made from it. On this clonotype: What it binds is unknown.

TCR beta libraries were built with iRepertoire HTBI primers and Arm-PCR of CDR3 regions. In TCRdb, the multiplex PCR reads were re-called with MiXCR into one record per CDR3 protein. The profile shows about 470,000 distinct CDR3 sequences, 14% to 15% of them singletons. The sample was also reused in another study, on T cells in Graves' hyperthyroidism and ophthalmopathy.

The sequencing used peripheral blood mononuclear cells (PBMCs), collected at new diagnosis, from a patient treated with antithyroid drugs. This chain joins TRBV29-1 and TRBJ1-1; D remains ambiguous. The TCR sequence derives from a young woman with Graves disease. CDR3 sequence: CSVVTIEAFF. The CDR3 region has the DNA TGCAGCGTTGTTACTATCGAAGCTTTCTTT.